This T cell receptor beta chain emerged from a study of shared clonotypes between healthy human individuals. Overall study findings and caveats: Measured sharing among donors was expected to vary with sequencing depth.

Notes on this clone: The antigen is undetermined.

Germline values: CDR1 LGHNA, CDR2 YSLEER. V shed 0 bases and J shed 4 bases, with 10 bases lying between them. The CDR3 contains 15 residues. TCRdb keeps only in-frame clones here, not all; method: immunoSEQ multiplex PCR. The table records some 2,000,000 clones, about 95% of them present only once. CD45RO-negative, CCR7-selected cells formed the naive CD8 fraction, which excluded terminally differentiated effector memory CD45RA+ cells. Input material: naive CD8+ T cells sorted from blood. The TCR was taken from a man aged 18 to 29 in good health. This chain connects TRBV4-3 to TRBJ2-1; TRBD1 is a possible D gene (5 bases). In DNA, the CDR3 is TGCGCCAGCAGCCAAGATGGGGCACCTTACAATGAGCAGTTCTTC. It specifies CASSQDGAPYNEQFF.